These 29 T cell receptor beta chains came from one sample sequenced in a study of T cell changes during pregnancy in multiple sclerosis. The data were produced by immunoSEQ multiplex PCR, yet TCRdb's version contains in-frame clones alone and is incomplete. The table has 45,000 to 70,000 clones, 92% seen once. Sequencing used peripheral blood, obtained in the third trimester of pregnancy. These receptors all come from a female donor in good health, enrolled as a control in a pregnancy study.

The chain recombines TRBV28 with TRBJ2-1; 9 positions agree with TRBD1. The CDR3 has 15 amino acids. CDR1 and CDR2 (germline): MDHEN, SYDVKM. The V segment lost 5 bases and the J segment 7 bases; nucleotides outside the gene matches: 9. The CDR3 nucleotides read TGTGCCAGCAGTGTACCGGGACAGGGAAGAAATGAGCAGTTCTTC. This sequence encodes CASSVPGQGRNEQFF.

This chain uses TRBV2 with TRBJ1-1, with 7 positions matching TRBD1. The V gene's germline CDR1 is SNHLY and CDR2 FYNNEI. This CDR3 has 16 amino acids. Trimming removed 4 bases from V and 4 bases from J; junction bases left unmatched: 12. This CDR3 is CASSGDRSQGGTEAFF. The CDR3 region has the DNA TGTGCCAGCAGTGGGGACAGAAGCCAGGGGGGCACTGAAGCTTTCTTT.

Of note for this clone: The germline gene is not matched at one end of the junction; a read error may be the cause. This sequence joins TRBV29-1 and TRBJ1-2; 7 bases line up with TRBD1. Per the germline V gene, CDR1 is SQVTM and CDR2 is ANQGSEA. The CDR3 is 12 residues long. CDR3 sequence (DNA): TGCAGCATCAACGACAAGAGGGGGCGCGTCGCCTTC. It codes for CSINDKRGRVAF.

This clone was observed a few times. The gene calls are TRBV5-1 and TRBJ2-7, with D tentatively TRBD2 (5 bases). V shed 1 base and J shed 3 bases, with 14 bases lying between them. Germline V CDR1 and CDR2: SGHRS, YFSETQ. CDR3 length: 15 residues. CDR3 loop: CASSLKDGGGYEQYF. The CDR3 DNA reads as TGCGCCAGCAGCTTGAAGGACGGAGGAGGCTACGAGCAGTACTTC.

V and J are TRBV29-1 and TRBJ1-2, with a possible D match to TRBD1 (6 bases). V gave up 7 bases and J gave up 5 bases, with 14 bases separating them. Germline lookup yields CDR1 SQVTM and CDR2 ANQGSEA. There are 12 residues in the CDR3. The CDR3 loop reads CSGLQGSYGYTF. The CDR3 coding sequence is TGCAGCGGCTTACAGGGATCTTATGGCTACACCTTC.

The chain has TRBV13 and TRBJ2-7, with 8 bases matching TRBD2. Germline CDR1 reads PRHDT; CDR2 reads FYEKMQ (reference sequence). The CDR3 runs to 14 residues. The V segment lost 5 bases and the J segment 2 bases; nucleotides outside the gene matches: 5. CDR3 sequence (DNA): TGTGCCAGCAGCCCGACTAGCGTACCCTACGAGCAGTACTTC. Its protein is CASSPTSVPYEQYF.

In nucleotides, the CDR3 is TGTGCCACCAGCTCACAGGGTTACTATGGCTACACCTTC. It encodes CATSSQGYYGYTF. The chain links TRBV15 to TRBJ1-2, with D possibly TRBD1 on 6 matching bases. Looked up from germline, CDR1 is LNHNV and CDR2 is YYDKDF (reference sequence). Trimming pared 5 bases from V and 3 bases from J, leaving 10 bases between. This CDR3 comprises 13 residues. The variable domain in full, with the rest retrieved from reference TRBV15 and TRBJ1-2, is DAMVIQNPRYQVTQFGKPVTLSCSQTLNHNVMYWYQQKSSQAPKLLFHYYDKDFNNEADTPDNFQSRRPNTSFCFLDIRSPGLGDTAMYLCATSSQGYYGYTFGSGTRLTVV.

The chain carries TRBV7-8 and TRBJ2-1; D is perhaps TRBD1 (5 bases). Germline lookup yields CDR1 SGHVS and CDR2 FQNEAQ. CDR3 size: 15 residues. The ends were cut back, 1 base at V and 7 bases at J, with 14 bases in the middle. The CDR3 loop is CASSLGPRDSNEQFF. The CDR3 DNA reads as TGTGCCAGCAGCTTAGGGCCAAGAGACAGTAATGAGCAGTTCTTC.

The CDR3: CASSRTENQPQHF. CDR3 nucleotide sequence: TGTGCCAGCTCAAGGACAGAGAATCAGCCCCAGCATTTT. The chain couples TRBV18 to TRBJ1-5; tentative D call: TRBD1 (6 bases). The ends were cut back, 5 bases at V and 4 bases at J, with 9 bases in the middle. The CDR3 spans 13 residues. The germline V gene encodes CDR1 KGHSH and CDR2 LQKENI.

The CDR3 reads CASSQGLADSYEQYF. The DNA for the CDR3 is TGTGCCAGCAGCCAGGGACTAGCGGATTCCTACGAGCAGTACTTC. The V and J genes are TRBV27 and TRBJ2-7, with 11 positions matching TRBD2. This CDR3 has 15 amino acids. The V segment lost 6 bases and the J segment 1 base; nucleotides outside the gene matches: 5. The germline gives CDR1 MNHEY, CDR2 SMNVEV (reference sequence).

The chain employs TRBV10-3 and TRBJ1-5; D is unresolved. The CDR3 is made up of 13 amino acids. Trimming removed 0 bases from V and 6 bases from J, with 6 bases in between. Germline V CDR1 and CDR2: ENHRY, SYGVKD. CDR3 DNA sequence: TGTGCCATCAGTGAGTCGAGAGTTCAGCCCCAGCATTTT. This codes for CAISESRVQPQHF.

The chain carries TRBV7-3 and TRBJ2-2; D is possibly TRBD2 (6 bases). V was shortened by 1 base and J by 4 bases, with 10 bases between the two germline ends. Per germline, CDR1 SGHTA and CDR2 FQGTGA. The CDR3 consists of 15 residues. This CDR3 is CASSLNAGSTGELFF. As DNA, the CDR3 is TGTGCCAGCAGCTTAAATGCGGGAAGCACCGGGGAGCTGTTTTTT.

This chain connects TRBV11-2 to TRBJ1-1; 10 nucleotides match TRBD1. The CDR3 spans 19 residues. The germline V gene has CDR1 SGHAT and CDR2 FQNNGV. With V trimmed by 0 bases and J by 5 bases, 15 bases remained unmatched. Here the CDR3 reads CASSLDRGRDRGNRTEAFF. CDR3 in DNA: TGTGCCAGCAGCTTAGATAGAGGGAGGGACAGGGGTAATCGGACTGAAGCTTTCTTT.

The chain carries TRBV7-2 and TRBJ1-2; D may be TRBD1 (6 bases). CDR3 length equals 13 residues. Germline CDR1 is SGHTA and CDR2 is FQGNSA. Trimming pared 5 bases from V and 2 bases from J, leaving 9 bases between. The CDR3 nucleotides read TGTGCCAGCAGCCGGGACAAAAACTATGGCTACACCTTC. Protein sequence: CASSRDKNYGYTF.

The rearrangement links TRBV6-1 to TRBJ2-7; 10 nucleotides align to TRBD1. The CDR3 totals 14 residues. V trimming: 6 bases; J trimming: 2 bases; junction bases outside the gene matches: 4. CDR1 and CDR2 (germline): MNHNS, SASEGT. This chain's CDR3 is CASRGQGTTYEQYF. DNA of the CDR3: TGTGCCAGCAGGGGACAGGGGACAACCTACGAGCAGTACTTC.

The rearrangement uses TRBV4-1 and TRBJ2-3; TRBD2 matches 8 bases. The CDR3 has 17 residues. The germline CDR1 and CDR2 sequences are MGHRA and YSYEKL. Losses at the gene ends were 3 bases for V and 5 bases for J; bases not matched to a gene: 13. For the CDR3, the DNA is TGCGCCAGCAGCCAGGATAGGGCGGGAGGACCACGAGATACGCAGTATTTT. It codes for CASSQDRAGGPRDTQYF.

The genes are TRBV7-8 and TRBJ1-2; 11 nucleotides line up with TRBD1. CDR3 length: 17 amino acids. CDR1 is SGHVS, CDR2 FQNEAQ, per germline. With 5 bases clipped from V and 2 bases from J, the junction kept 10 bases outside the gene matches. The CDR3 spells CASSLLGGTGGNYGYTF. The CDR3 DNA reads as TGTGCCAGCAGCCTTTTGGGCGGGACAGGGGGGAACTATGGCTACACCTTC.

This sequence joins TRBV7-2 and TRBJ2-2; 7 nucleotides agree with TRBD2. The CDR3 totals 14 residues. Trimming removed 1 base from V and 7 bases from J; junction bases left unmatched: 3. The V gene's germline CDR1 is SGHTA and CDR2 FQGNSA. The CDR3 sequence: CASSLVRGDGELFF. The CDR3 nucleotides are TGTGCCAGCAGCTTAGTACGGGGGGACGGGGAGCTGTTTTTT.

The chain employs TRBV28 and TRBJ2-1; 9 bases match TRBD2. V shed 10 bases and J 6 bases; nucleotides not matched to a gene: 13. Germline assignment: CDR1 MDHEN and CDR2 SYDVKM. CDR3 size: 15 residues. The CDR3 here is CATSYPGLAPNEQFF. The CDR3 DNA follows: TGTGCCACCTCGTACCCGGGACTAGCCCCCAATGAGCAGTTCTTC.

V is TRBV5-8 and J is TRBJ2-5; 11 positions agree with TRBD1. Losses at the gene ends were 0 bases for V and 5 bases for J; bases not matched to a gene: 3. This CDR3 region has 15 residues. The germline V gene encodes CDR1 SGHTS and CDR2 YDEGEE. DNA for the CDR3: TGTGCCAGCAGCTTGGAGGGGACAGGGGGGGAGACCCAGTACTTC. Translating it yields CASSLEGTGGETQYF.

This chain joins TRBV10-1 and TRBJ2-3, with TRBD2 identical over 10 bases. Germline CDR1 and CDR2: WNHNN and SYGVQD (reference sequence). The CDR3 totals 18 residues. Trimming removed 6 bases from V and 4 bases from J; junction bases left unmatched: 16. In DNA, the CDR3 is TGCGCCAGCAGATGGAATGGACTAGCGGATCCTGGCCCAGATACGCAGTATTTT. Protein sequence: CASRWNGLADPGPDTQYF.

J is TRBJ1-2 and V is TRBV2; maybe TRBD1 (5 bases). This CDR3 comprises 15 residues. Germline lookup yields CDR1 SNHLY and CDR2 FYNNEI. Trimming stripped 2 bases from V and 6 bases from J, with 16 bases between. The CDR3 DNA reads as TGTGCCAGCAGTGAACGGGGAGGGACCGGTGATGGCTACACCTTC. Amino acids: CASSERGGTGDGYTF.

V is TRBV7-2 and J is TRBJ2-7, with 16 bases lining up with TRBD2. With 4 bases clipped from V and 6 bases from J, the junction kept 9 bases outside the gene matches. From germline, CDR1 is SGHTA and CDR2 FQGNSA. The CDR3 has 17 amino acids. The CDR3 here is CASSYEGTSGGDPEQYF. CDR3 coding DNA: TGTGCCAGCAGCTATGAGGGGACTAGCGGGGGGGACCCCGAGCAGTACTTC.

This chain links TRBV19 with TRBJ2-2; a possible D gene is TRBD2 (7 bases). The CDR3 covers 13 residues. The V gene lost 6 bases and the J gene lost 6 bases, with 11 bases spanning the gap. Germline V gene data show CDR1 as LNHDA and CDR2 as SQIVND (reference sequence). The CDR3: CASRREGAGELFF. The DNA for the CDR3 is TGTGCCAGTAGGAGGGAGGGGGCCGGGGAGCTGTTTTTT.

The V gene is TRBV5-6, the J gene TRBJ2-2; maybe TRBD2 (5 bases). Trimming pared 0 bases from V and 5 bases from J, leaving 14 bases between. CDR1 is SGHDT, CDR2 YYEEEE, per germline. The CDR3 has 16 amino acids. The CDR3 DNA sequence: TGTGCCAGCAGCTTGGAGGCGCTGGGGAGTACCGGGGAGCTGTTTTTT. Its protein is CASSLEALGSTGELFF.

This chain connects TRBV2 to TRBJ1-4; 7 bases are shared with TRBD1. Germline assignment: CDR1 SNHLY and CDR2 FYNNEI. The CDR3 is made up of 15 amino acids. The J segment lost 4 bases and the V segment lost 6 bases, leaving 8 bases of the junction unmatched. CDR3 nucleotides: TGTGCCAGCAGCGCGACGGGACAGCTTAATGAAAAACTGTTTTTT. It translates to CASSATGQLNEKLFF. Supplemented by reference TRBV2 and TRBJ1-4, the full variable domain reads EPEVTQTPSHQVTQMGQEVILRCVPISNHLYFYWYRQILGQKVEFLVSFYNNEISEKSEIFDDQFSVERPDGSNFTLKIRSTKLEDSAMYFCASSATGQLNEKLFFGSGTQLSVL.

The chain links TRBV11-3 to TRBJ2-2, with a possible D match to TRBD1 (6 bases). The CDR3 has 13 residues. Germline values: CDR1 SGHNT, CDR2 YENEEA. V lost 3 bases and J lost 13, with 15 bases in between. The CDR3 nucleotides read TGTGCCAGCAGCTTCAGGGTCGGGACACGGCTGTTTTTT. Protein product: CASSFRVGTRLFF. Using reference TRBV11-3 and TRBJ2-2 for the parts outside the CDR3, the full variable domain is EAGVVQSPRYKIIEKKQPVAFWCNPISGHNTLYWYLQNLGQGPELLIRYENEEAVDDSQLPKDRFSAERLKGVDSTLKIQPAELGDSAVYLCASSFRVGTRLFFGEGSRLTVL.

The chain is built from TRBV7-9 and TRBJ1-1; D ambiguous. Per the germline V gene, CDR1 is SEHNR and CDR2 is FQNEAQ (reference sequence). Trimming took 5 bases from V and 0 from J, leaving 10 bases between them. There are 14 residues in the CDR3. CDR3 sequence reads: CASSGPGLNTEAFF. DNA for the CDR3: TGTGCCAGCAGCGGACCGGGGTTGAACACTGAAGCTTTCTTT.

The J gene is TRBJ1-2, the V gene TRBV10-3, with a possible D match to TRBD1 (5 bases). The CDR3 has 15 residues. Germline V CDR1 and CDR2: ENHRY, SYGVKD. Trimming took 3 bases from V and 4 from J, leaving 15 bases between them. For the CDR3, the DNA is TGTGCCATCAGTGACTACGGCGGGGGGATCTATGGCTACACCTTC. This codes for CAISDYGGGIYGYTF.